This TCR beta chain appears in the sequencing data of a study of T-cell reconstitution after alpha-beta-depleted transplantation in children. V lost 6 bases to trimming and J lost 0 bases; unmatched junction nucleotides: 11. Germline CDR1 SGHVS, CDR2 FNYEAQ. CDR3 length equals 18 residues. During its preparation, the TCRbeta library received unique molecular identifiers. Using its own MiXCR run on the PCR reads, TCRdb lists one record per CDR3 protein. The sample consists of a few hundred thousand distinct CDR3 sequences, 10% to 15% of them appearing once. This clonotype originated in a human donor who donated a stem cell graft to a child with Fanconi anemia. Specimen: PBMCs, collected from the stem cell graft. The chain employs TRBV7-6 and TRBJ1-4; 9 positions match TRBD1. This chain's CDR3 is CASRSDRGFSATNEKLFF. The DNA for the CDR3 is TGTGCCAGCAGATCGGACAGGGGCTTCTCGGCAACTAATGAAAAACTGTTTTTT.